The 5 T cell receptor beta chains below come from one sample, sequenced in a study of CD8 T cells in Susac syndrome. The RNA, about 0.45 to 1 ug, was put through reverse transcription using random hexamers. Each CDR3 protein gets one entry after TCRdb re-called the immunoSEQ multiplex PCR reads with MiXCR. The sample holds 95,000 to 150,000 distinct CDR3 sequences, roughly 95% seen once. Sequences were obtained from CD4+ T cells from PBMCs. Receptor source: a human donor with Susac syndrome.

This chain uses TRBV30 with TRBJ2-5; D might be TRBD2 (6 bases). Germline V gene data show CDR1 as GTSNPN and CDR2 as SVGIG (reference sequence). The CDR3 is 14 residues long. Trimming pared 3 bases from V and 1 base from J, leaving 12 bases between. The CDR3, as DNA: TGTGCCTGGAGGAAAGCGGGCTTCCAAGAGACCCAGTACTTC. It is translated as CAWRKAGFQETQYF.

The chain combines TRBV12-5 with TRBJ2-3, with no clear D. This CDR3 spans 11 amino acids. Trimming removed 1 base from V and 6 bases from J, with 2 bases in between. Germline CDR1 LGHNT, CDR2 FRNRAP. The DNA for the CDR3 is TGTGCTAGTGGTTTGGAGGATACGCAGTATTTT. It is translated as CASGLEDTQYF.

This chain joins TRBV3-1 and TRBJ2-6; D remains ambiguous. CDR1 is LGHDT, CDR2 YNNKEL, per germline (reference sequence). This CDR3 contains 14 residues. V was clipped by 3 bases and J by 0 bases, with 3 bases between them. This CDR3 is CASSHNSGANVLTF. The CDR3 region has the DNA TGTGCCAGCAGCCACAACTCTGGGGCCAACGTCCTGACTTTC.

This chain joins TRBV12-3 or TRBV12-4 and TRBJ1-2, with TRBD1 matching 8 bases. The CDR3 length is 15 residues. J lost 10 bases, V lost 5 bases, and 15 bases had no gene match. CDR3 loop: CASSPLTHRGEDYTF. Here the CDR3 DNA reads TGTGCCAGCAGTCCCCTCACACACAGGGGGGAGGACTACACCTTC.

The chain couples TRBV25-1 to TRBJ1-2; no clear D. The CDR3 totals 13 residues. CDR1 and CDR2 from the germline V gene are MGHDK and SYGVNS. Between the trimmed V and J ends, which lost 0 bases and 2 bases, there was a span of 4 bases. The CDR3 region is CASSEYRNYGYTF. The CDR3 DNA reads as TGTGCCAGCAGTGAATACAGGAACTATGGCTACACCTTC.